A single sample gave rise to the 31 T cell receptor beta chains below, sequenced in a study of read filtering for tumor transcriptome and immune sequencing. Molecular barcoded adaptors covering alpha/delta and beta/gamma chains were used on approximately 400 ng RNA. TCRdb itself ran the reads through MiXCR, one entry per CDR3 protein. The sample lists several hundred distinct CDR3 sequences, more than 80% occurring once. The sequenced sample was a population of CD138-negative cells sorted from bone marrow. The receptors come from a donor over 35 with multiple myeloma. This table probably holds off-target reads from a library built for another chain.

The gene calls are TRBV12-3 or TRBV12-4 and TRBJ1-4, with a weak D call TRBD1 (5 bases). V was clipped by 5 bases and J by 7 bases, with 14 bases between them. This CDR3 is built from 14 residues. The CDR3: CASSPGGGGEKLFF. CDR3 in DNA: TGTGCCAGCAGTCCCGGGGGGGGGGGTGAAAAACTGTTTTTT.

The chain employs TRBV10-1 and TRBJ2-1; TRBD1 matches 7 bases. Germline loops: CDR1 WNHNN, CDR2 SYGVQD (reference sequence). The CDR3 is 16 amino acids. V trimming: 3 bases; J trimming: 3 bases; junction bases outside the gene matches: 8. CDR3 DNA: TGCGCCAGCAGTGAATCAGGGACAGTGCGCTACAATGAGCAGTTCTTC. This encodes CASSESGTVRYNEQFF.

The chain uses TRBV20-1 and TRBJ2-1, with a tentative D call TRBD2 (6 bases). CDR3 size: 13 residues. Deletions cut 5 bases from V and 9 bases from J, with 17 bases between. Looked up from germline, CDR1 is DFQATT and CDR2 is SNEGSKA (reference sequence). This chain's CDR3 is CSAVERWGGEQFF. The CDR3, as DNA: TGCAGTGCTGTGGAGAGGTGGGGAGGTGAGCAGTTCTTC.

The chain links TRBV20-1 to TRBJ2-5; 7 bases are a match to TRBD2. The CDR3 is 15 residues long. Looked up from germline, CDR1 is DFQATT and CDR2 is SNEGSKA (reference sequence). V lost 6 bases, J lost 3 bases, and 13 bases stayed unmatched. The CDR3 is CSAPDRRENKETQYF. Here the CDR3 DNA reads TGCAGTGCGCCTGATAGGCGGGAGAACAAAGAGACCCAGTACTTC.

The V and J genes are TRBV5-4 and TRBJ2-7; D might be TRBD1 (5 bases). Germline CDR1 is SGHNT and CDR2 is YYREEE (reference sequence). CDR3 size: 13 residues. V was clipped by 2 bases and J by 2 bases, with 8 bases between them. The chain's CDR3 is CASSFQGPYEQYF. CDR3 DNA sequence: TGTGCCAGCAGCTTTCAGGGTCCCTACGAGCAGTACTTC.

This clonotype was counted between two and nine times. The CDR3 DNA is TGCAGCGTTGAAGATCGGGGGAGTGGGACCTACGAGCAGTACTTC. Translating gives CSVEDRGSGTYEQYF. V gene TRBV29-1 combines with J gene TRBJ2-7; the D gene is possibly TRBD2 (6 bases). The germline V gene has CDR1 SQVTM and CDR2 ANQGSEA. The CDR3 has 15 amino acids. V lost 0 bases, J lost 2 bases, and 14 bases lay in between.

V usage is TRBV28 and J usage is TRBJ1-1; 9 bases fit TRBD1. V was clipped by 5 bases and J by 7 bases; unmatched bases: 8. The CDR3 totals 14 residues. Germline V gene lookup returns CDR1 MDHEN and CDR2 SYDVKM. In nucleotides, the CDR3 is TGTGCCAGCAGTGTTATCGACAGGGGGAATGAAGCTTTCTTT. Translated, it gives CASSVIDRGNEAFF.

The chain recombines TRBV5-1 with TRBJ2-7, with D maybe TRBD1 (6 bases). The germline V gene has CDR1 SGHRS and CDR2 YFSETQ. CDR3 length: 14 amino acids. V was pared by 4 bases and J by 0 bases, with 11 bases between. CDR3 in amino acids: CASSPGTLSYEQYF. The CDR3 nucleotides read TGCGCCAGCAGCCCCGGGACACTCTCCTACGAGCAGTACTTC.

The sample holds a few counts of this clonotype. The chain carries TRBV6-6 and TRBJ2-1; D call uncertain. Germline values: CDR1 MNHNY, CDR2 SVGAGI (reference sequence). The ends were cut back, 6 bases at V and 7 bases at J, with 4 bases in the middle. This CDR3 is built from 10 residues. The CDR3 DNA reads TGTGCCAGCAGGGGGAATGAGCAGTTCTTC. It translates to CASRGNEQFF.

The rearrangement joins TRBV20-1 to TRBJ1-5, with D possibly TRBD1 on 5 matching bases. The CDR3 covers 14 residues. Trimming removed 6 bases from V and 2 bases from J, with 14 bases in between. CDR1 and CDR2 (germline): DFQATT, SNEGSKA (reference sequence). CDR3 nucleotides: TGCAGTGCAGCCCCTGGGGACGGCAATCAGCCCCAGCATTTT. Translation: CSAAPGDGNQPQHF.

The table lists this clonotype with a few counts. This chain connects TRBV5-1 to TRBJ1-1; D possibly corresponds to TRBD1 (5 bases). Germline V CDR1 and CDR2: SGHRS, YFSETQ. The CDR3 is 14 residues long. Trimming left V 3 bases short and J 1 base short, with 10 bases between. The chain's CDR3 is CASSSRTTNTEAFF. The CDR3 DNA reads TGCGCCAGCAGCTCCCGGACAACGAACACTGAAGCTTTCTTT.

The chain uses TRBV12-5 and TRBJ2-1; D assignment may be TRBD1 or TRBD2 (5 bases each). V lost 4 bases, J lost 6 bases, and 13 bases lay in between. Germline V gene data show CDR1 as LGHNT and CDR2 as FRNRAP. The CDR3 extends over 14 amino acids. CDR3 in amino acids: CASGSTGPINEQFF. The DNA for the CDR3 is TGTGCTAGTGGTTCAACGGGACCCATCAATGAGCAGTTCTTC.

CDR3 loop: CAISEQAGGLEQYF. The CDR3 DNA sequence: TGTGCCATCAGTGAGCAAGCGGGAGGGCTCGAGCAGTACTTC. The chain has TRBV10-3 and TRBJ2-7; the match to TRBD2 covers 10 bases. From germline, CDR1 is ENHRY and CDR2 SYGVKD. The CDR3 spans 14 residues. V lost 2 bases to trimming and J lost 6 bases; unmatched junction nucleotides: 4.

The chain couples TRBV2 to TRBJ2-1; D possibly corresponds to TRBD2 (7 bases). CDR1 is SNHLY, CDR2 FYNNEI, per germline. The CDR3 spans 13 residues. Trimming removed 5 bases at V and 8 bases at J, with 13 bases between. CDR3 amino acids: CASSRWEGDEQFF. Here the CDR3 DNA reads TGTGCCAGCAGTCGTTGGGAGGGGGATGAGCAGTTCTTC.

CDR3 amino acids: CASSLMGGPAEQYF. DNA for the CDR3: TGTGCCAGCAGCTTGATGGGAGGGCCAGCCGAGCAGTACTTC. The chain recombines TRBV7-2 with TRBJ2-7; 7 bases fit TRBD2. In germline, CDR1 is SGHTA, CDR2 FQGNSA. This CDR3 region has 14 residues. The V and J ends lost 3 bases and 6 bases, in that order; junction bases with no gene match: 8.

The CDR3 DNA sequence: TGTGCCAGCAGCTTAGGACAGGGGTCTGGTGAGCAGTTCTTC. This codes for CASSLGQGSGEQFF. The chain links TRBV7-8 to TRBJ2-1; 8 positions agree with TRBD1. J was trimmed by 9 bases and V by 1 base; bases with no gene match: 5. CDR3 length equals 14 residues. Per germline, CDR1 SGHVS and CDR2 FQNEAQ.

To note about this clonotype: The germline gene is not matched at one end of the junction; a read error may be the cause. V and J are TRBV18 and TRBJ2-7; TRBD2 matches 9 bases. The CDR3 spans 16 residues. Germline CDR1 is KGHSH and CDR2 is LQKENI. This CDR3 is CASPPFVAGARDEQYF. CDR3 DNA sequence: TGTGCCAGCCCACCTTTCGTAGCGGGAGCACGCGACGAGCAGTACTTC.

The V gene is TRBV20-1, the J gene TRBJ2-1; TRBD2 matches 7 bases. Germline V lookup: CDR1 DFQATT, CDR2 SNEGSKA (reference sequence). V dropped 5 bases and J dropped 6; count of bases not matched to a gene: 16. CDR3 length: 16 residues. CDR3 region: CSAEGGAGRVVNEQFF. CDR3 nucleotides: TGCAGTGCTGAGGGAGGGGCGGGGAGGGTCGTCAATGAGCAGTTCTTC.

The chain combines TRBV30 with TRBJ2-2; the D gene is possibly TRBD2 (5 bases). V lost 2 bases and J lost 2, with 9 bases in between. This CDR3 region has 14 residues. Germline lookup yields CDR1 GTSNPN and CDR2 SVGIG (reference sequence). CDR3 sequence: CAWSTGLNTGELFF. The CDR3 coding sequence is TGTGCCTGGAGTACGGGGTTAAACACCGGGGAGCTGTTTTTT.

The V and J genes are TRBV28 and TRBJ2-4; D is possibly TRBD1 or TRBD2 (5 bases each). Per germline, CDR1 MDHEN and CDR2 SYDVKM. There are 19 residues in the CDR3. Trimming left V 2 bases short and J 0 bases short, with 20 bases between. The DNA of the CDR3 is TGTGCCAGCAGTTTAGGGTCGGGACGGACACTCCTAGCCAAAAACATTCAGTACTTC. This sequence encodes CASSLGSGRTLLAKNIQYF. The whole variable domain, remainder taken from reference TRBV28 and TRBJ2-4, is DVKVTQSSRYLVKRTGEKVFLECVQDMDHENMFWYRQDPGLGLRLIYFSYDVKMKEKGDIPEGYSVSREKKERFSLILESASTNQTSMYLCASSLGSGRTLLAKNIQYFGAGTRLSVL.

V usage is TRBV30 and J usage is TRBJ1-2; TRBD1 matches 7 bases. Trimming removed 2 bases from V and 4 bases from J; junction bases left unmatched: 10. The V gene's germline CDR1 is GTSNPN and CDR2 SVGIG (reference sequence). CDR3 length equals 15 residues. The DNA of the CDR3 is TGTGCCTGGAGTCTTACCCGACAGGGCGTCTATGGCTACACCTTC. It is translated as CAWSLTRQGVYGYTF.

This clonotype occurred a few times. The V and J genes are TRBV29-1 and TRBJ2-1; TRBD2 matches at 7 bases. Germline V gene sequence: CDR1 SQVTM, CDR2 ANQGSEA. V lost 1 base and J lost 4; bases outside the gene matches: 7. This CDR3 spans 15 amino acids. CDR3 sequence reads: CSVEGSSGPYNEQFF. As DNA, the CDR3 is TGCAGCGTTGAAGGTAGTAGCGGGCCTTACAATGAGCAGTTCTTC.

V and J are TRBV9 and TRBJ2-1; no clear D. Trimming stripped 0 bases from V and 7 bases from J, with 5 bases between. CDR1 is SGDLS and CDR2 is YYNGEE in the germline V gene. The CDR3 has 12 amino acids. In DNA, the CDR3 is TGTGCCAGCAGCGTAGAACCGAATGAGCAGTTCTTC. Translating gives CASSVEPNEQFF. The full variable domain, completed using reference TRBV9 and TRBJ2-1, is DSGVTQTPKHLITATGQRVTLRCSPRSGDLSVYWYQQSLDQGLQFLIQYYNGEERAKGNILERFSAQQFPDLHSELNLSSLELGDSALYFCASSVEPNEQFFGPGTRLTVL.

This chain joins TRBV11-2 and TRBJ1-1; D unclear. The CDR3 length is 14 residues. Trimming cost V 7 bases and J 2 bases, with 14 bases left between them. Germline V gives CDR1 SGHAT, CDR2 FQNNGV. The CDR3 is CASTPPPGNTEAFF. As DNA, the CDR3 is TGTGCCAGCACCCCCCCGCCGGGTAACACTGAAGCTTTCTTT.

V usage is TRBV6-2 or TRBV6-3 and J usage is TRBJ1-5; D not resolved. V gave up 0 bases and J gave up 3 bases, with 9 bases separating them. The CDR3 is 15 amino acids. Germline CDR1 and CDR2: MNHEY and SVGEGT. The CDR3 spells CASSYSRFHNQPQHF. In DNA, the CDR3 is TGTGCCAGCAGTTACTCGAGGTTCCACAATCAGCCCCAGCATTTT.

The chain combines TRBV29-1 with TRBJ2-5; D is possibly TRBD2 (7 bases). Germline CDR1 SQVTM, CDR2 ANQGSEA. CDR3 size: 13 residues. Trimming cost V 7 bases and J 3 bases, with 15 bases left between them. The DNA for the CDR3 is TGCAGCGCCGGACGGGGGGCGGAAGAGACCCAGTACTTC. Its protein is CSAGRGAEETQYF.

The CDR3 here is CSVRRSRTGSPYEQYF. The DNA of the CDR3 is TGCAGCGTTCGAAGATCACGGACAGGGAGTCCCTACGAGCAGTACTTC. This sequence joins TRBV29-1 and TRBJ2-7; 8 bases are shared with TRBD1. The CDR3 totals 16 residues. The V segment lost 5 bases and the J segment 2 bases; nucleotides outside the gene matches: 14. CDR1 is SQVTM and CDR2 is ANQGSEA in the germline V gene.

Details on this clonotype: A read error may produce the germline difference seen at one junction end. The CDR3 DNA follows: TGCGCCAGCAGCTTGTCCCCTACTGGGAGCACTGAAGCTTTCTTC. Its protein is CASSLSPTGSTEAFF. V and J are TRBV5-1 and TRBJ1-1; the D is unclear. The CDR3 is made up of 15 amino acids. The V gene's germline CDR1 is SGHRS and CDR2 YFSETQ.

This clonotype is a singleton in its sample. V usage is TRBV5-4 and J usage is TRBJ2-3, with D unclear. Between the trimmed V and J ends, which lost 2 bases and 1 base, there was a span of 11 bases. CDR3 length equals 15 residues. CDR1 and CDR2 (germline): SGHNT, YYREEE (reference sequence). The CDR3 DNA sequence: TGTGCCAGCAGCTTCCCATTAGGCCGCACAGATACGCAGTATTTT. This sequence encodes CASSFPLGRTDTQYF.

This clonotype was picked up a small number of times. A read error may account for a junction end that differs from germline. V gene TRBV5-1 combines with J gene TRBJ2-5; 11 nucleotides line up with TRBD1. The CDR3 consists of 14 residues. Germline assignment: CDR1 SGHRS and CDR2 YFSETQ. The CDR3: CASTLGQGVETQYF. The CDR3 nucleotides read TGCGCCAGCACCTTGGGACAGGGGGTAGAGACCCAGTACTTC.

The rearrangement uses TRBV5-1 and TRBJ2-1; no firm D call. CDR3 length equals 14 residues. V lost 3 bases and J lost 2, with 9 bases in between. CDR1 SGHRS and CDR2 YFSETQ come from the germline V gene. The CDR3 region is CASSSGQAYNEQFF. CDR3 DNA: TGCGCCAGCAGCTCCGGCCAAGCCTACAATGAGCAGTTCTTC.